This T cell receptor (beta chain) was identified in a study of T cells in Graves' hyperthyroidism and ophthalmopathy (dated by TCRdb to about 2019). A note on the overall study: Peripheral blood was sampled at the time of initial diagnosis, prior to any treatment. Thyroid tissue and blood T-cell repertoires from more than 5 Graves' hyperthyroidism patients were also compared in the study. Prospective prediction of ophthalmopathy was tested in an independent validation cohort consisting of some 19 hyperthyroidism patients and more than 15 patients who later progressed to ophthalmopathy. TCR Vbeta CDR3 sequencing of 120 to 150 peripheral blood samples (around 45 ophthalmopathy, roughly 74 hyperthyroidism and approximately 17 progressor patients) is reported in the paper. To identify distinguishing TCR V-J signatures, a discovery cohort of some 100 patients was used, comprising some 45 with Graves' ophthalmopathy and some 60 with stable Graves' hyperthyroidism. Following sampling, methimazole starting at 30 mg daily was given to hyperthyroidism patients, and high-dose intravenous methylprednisolone was given to ophthalmopathy patients. The 75 to 100 discovery patients were divided at random into training and test sets in a 7:3 ratio.

TCR beta CDR3 regions were amplified from RNA transcripts. A first-round RT-PCR of the TCR CDR3 used the HTBI primer set with the Qiagen OneStep RT-PCR kit. Libraries were constructed in a second round of multiplex PCR, after which size selection and purification were carried out. Libraries were sequenced paired-end with 100 bp reads on an Illumina HiSeq2000. As for the authors' bioinformatics: SOAPnuke was used to process the raw data, with reads discarded if the reads contained adapters or uncalled bases, had a mean Phred below 15, or lacked an exact constant-primer or identifier match. COPE v1.2.5 was used to merge high-quality paired reads, and clonotypes were defined as unique nucleotide sequences. MiTCR v1.1 was used to align clonotypes to the IMGT TRBV, TRBD and TRBJ reference segments. The analysis was restricted to V-J combinations with a frequency above 0.0001, which together covered 99.2% of the repertoires. The TCS score was defined as the ratio of F50 (clonal expansion) to E x V (chaos), calculated using BLOSUM62-based TCRdist between CDR3 peptides within each V-J. Welch's t-statistics and random forest reduced fewer than 600 V-J features to fewer than 15, which were used in a naive Bayes classifier (R e1071). The raw public data were reprocessed by TCRdb itself: fastp quality trimming at Q25, MiXCR clonotype calling, in-frame beta chains only. Here each entry gathers all rows of one CDR3 protein and keeps the most common genes and DNA. These V and J calls rely on TCRdb rather than the paper's analysis. In all, the sample holds 450,000 to 500,000 distinct CDR3 sequences, and approximately 23% of those were seen once. In total, the top ten clones hold roughly 49% of the sample.

Ophthalmopathy patients had moderately to severely active disease, with a Clinical Activity Score of 3 or more, a NOSPECS grade of 4 or more, and a disease duration of less than 3 months. Any patient with an uncontrolled infection, another autoimmune disease, pregnancy or lactation was excluded. Diagnoses relied on clinical symptoms, serum thyroxine and TRAb, thyroid ultrasound and orbital computed tomography. Ficoll-Paque density gradient centrifugation was used to isolate PBMCs from 8.5 to 10 ml of fresh peripheral blood. Total RNA was extracted using Trizol reagent, and RNA quality was assessed on an Agilent 2100 Bioanalyzer. This clonotype was picked up a small number of times. The clone's antigen remains unknown. No base quality values were provided; no much bigger clone lies one nucleotide off. Trimming takes 8 bases off V and 7 bases off J; junction bases not matched to a gene: 16. The CDR3 covers 16 residues, taking in both the cysteine and the phenylalanine. The DNA shown is the 48-base CDR3, in frame from base 1.

Study-wide conclusions, independent of this receptor: No statistical method was used to fix the sample size in advance, and group allocation was not hidden from the investigators. Most expanded thyroid clonotypes (frequency above 0.001) were also found in blood, which suggests that blood repertoires may mirror thyroid immune responses. In validation, progression to ophthalmopathy was predicted by the model with 70.59% sensitivity and just over 72% specificity, a median of approximately 6.5 months before onset. A 13 V-J signature model separated ophthalmopathy from stable hyperthyroidism, with 87.88% sensitivity and 81.08% specificity in cross-validation and 80%/75% in testing.

The chain is encoded by TRBV12-3 or TRBV12-4 joined to TRBJ2-1, with TRBD2 matching 8 junction bases. The sequence was obtained from a woman aged 70-85 years with Graves' ophthalmopathy. Specimen: blood. The base sequence is TGTGCCAGCCGTCGATCCCCAGCGGGAGTACGGAATGAGCAGTTCTTC. This translates into CASRRSPAGVRNEQFF.